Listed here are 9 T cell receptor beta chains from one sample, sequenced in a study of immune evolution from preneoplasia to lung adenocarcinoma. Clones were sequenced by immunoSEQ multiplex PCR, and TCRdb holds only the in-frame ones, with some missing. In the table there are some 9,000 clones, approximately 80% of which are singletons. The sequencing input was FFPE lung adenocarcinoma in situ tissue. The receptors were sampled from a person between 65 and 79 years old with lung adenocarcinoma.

The DNA for the CDR3 is TGTGCCAGTAGTATAAAGGGGGGCTATGGCTACACCTTC. It codes for CASSIKGGYGYTF. The V and J genes are TRBV19 and TRBJ1-2; D possibly corresponds to TRBD1 (6 bases). This CDR3 comprises 13 residues. CDR1 is LNHDA and CDR2 is SQIVND in the germline V gene (reference sequence). Trimming left V 2 bases short and J 4 bases short, with 8 bases between.

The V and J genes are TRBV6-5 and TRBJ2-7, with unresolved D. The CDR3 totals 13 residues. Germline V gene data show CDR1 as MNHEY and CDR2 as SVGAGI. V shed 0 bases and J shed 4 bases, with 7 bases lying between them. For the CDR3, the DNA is TGTGCCAGCAGTTACTCGGCCCAATACGAGCAGTACTTC. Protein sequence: CASSYSAQYEQYF.

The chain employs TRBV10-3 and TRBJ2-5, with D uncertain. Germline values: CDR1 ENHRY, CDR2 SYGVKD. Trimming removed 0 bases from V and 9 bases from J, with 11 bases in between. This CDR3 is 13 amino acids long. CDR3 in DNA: TGTGCCATCAGTGAGTCTGTCCCCGAGGCCCAGTACTTC. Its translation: CAISESVPEAQYF.

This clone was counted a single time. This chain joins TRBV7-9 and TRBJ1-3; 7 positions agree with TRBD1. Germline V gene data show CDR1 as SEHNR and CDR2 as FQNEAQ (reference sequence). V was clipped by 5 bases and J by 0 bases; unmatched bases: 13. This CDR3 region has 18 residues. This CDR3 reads CASSPTGPFRSSGNTIYF. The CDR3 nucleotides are TGTGCCAGCAGCCCGACAGGGCCTTTCCGCAGCTCTGGAAACACCATATATTTT.

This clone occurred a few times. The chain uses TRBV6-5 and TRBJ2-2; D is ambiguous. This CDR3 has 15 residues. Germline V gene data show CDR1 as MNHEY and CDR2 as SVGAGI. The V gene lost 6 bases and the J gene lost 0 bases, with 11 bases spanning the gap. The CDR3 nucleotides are TGTGCCAGCAGGCCGTTAGGCGCGAACACCGGGGAGCTGTTTTTT. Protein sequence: CASRPLGANTGELFF.

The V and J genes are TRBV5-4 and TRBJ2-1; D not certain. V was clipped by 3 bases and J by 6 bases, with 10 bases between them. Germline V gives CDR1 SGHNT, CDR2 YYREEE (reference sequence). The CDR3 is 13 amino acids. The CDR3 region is CASSSMDANEQFF. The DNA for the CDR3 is TGTGCCAGCAGCTCGATGGACGCCAATGAGCAGTTCTTC.

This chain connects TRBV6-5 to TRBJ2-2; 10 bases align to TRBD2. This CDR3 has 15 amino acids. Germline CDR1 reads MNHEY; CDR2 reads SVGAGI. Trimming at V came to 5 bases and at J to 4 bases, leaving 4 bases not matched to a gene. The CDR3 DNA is TGTGCCAGCAGTCCTAGCGGGAGCCCCACCGGGGAGCTGTTTTTT. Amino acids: CASSPSGSPTGELFF.

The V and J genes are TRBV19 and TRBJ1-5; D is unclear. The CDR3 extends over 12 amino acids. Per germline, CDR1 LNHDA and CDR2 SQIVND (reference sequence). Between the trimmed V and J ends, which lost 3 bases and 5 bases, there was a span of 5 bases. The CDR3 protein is CASSIGYQPQHF. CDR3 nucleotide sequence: TGTGCCAGTAGTATTGGGTATCAGCCCCAGCATTTT.

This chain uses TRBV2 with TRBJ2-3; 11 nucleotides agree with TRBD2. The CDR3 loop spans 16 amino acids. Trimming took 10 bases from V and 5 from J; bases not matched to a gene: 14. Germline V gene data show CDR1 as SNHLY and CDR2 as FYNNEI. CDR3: CAIHDLLAGAGDTQYF. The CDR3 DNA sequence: TGTGCCATCCACGACCTACTAGCGGGGGCGGGAGATACGCAGTATTTT.